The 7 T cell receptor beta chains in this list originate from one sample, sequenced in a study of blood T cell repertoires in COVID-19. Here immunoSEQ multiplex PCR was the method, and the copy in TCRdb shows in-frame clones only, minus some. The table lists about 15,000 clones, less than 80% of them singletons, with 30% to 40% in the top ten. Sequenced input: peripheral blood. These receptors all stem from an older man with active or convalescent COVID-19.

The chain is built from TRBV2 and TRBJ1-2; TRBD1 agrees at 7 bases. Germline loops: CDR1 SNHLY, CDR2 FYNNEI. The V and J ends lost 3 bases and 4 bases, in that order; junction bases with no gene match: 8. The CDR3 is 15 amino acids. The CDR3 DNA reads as TGTGCCAGCAGTGAGTTGACAGGGTCGGCCTATGGCTACACCTTC. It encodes CASSELTGSAYGYTF.

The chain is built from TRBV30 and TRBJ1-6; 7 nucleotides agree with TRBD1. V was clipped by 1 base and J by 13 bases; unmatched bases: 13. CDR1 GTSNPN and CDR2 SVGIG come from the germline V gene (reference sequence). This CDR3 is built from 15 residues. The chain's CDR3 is CAWSGPSGQSAPLHF. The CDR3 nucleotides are TGTGCCTGGAGTGGACCCTCGGGACAGTCGGCGCCCCTCCACTTT.

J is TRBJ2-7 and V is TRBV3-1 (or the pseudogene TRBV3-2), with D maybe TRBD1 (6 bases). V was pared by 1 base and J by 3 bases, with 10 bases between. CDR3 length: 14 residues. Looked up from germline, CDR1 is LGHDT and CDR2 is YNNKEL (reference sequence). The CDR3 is CASSQAGQFYEQYF. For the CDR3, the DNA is TGTGCCAGCAGCCAAGCTGGACAGTTCTACGAGCAGTACTTC.

Here the CDR3 reads CSQTRIGETQYF. In DNA, the CDR3 is TGCAGCCAGACGCGGATCGGAGAGACCCAGTACTTC. V usage is TRBV29-1 and J usage is TRBJ2-5; D gene ambiguous. The CDR3 is 12 residues long. The germline V gene has CDR1 SQVTM and CDR2 ANQGSEA. The ends were cut back, 8 bases at V and 4 bases at J, with 14 bases in the middle.

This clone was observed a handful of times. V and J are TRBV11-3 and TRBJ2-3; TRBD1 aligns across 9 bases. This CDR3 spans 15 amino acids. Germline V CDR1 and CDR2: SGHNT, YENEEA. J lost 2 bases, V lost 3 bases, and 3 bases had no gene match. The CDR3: CASSLGTGFTDTQYF. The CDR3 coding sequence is TGTGCCAGCAGCTTGGGGACAGGGTTCACAGATACGCAGTATTTT.

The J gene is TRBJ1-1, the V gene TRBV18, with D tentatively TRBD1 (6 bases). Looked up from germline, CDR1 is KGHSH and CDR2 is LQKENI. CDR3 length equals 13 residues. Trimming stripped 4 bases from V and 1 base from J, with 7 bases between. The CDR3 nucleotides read TGTGCCAGCTCACTACAGGGGAACACTGAAGCTTTCTTT. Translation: CASSLQGNTEAFF.

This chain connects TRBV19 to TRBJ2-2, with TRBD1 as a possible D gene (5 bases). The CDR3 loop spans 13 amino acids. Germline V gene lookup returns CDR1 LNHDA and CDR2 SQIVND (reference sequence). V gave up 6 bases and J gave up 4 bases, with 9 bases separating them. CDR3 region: CASRARATGELFF. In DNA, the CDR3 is TGTGCCAGTAGGGCCAGGGCCACCGGGGAGCTGTTTTTT.